This passage covers 14 T cell receptor beta chains from one sample sequenced in a study of blood T cell repertoires in COVID-19. Here immunoSEQ multiplex PCR was the method, and the copy in TCRdb shows in-frame clones only, minus some. This sample has roughly 80,000 clones; roughly 80% occur once, and the top ten carry 5.8%. Sequencing used peripheral blood. These receptors originate from a man aged 60-69 years with active or convalescent COVID-19.

The chain carries TRBV19 and TRBJ1-3; possible D gene TRBD1, 5 bases. The ends were cut back, 9 bases at V and 0 bases at J, with 6 bases in the middle. The CDR3 consists of 12 residues. Per the germline V gene, CDR1 is LNHDA and CDR2 is SQIVND (reference sequence). CDR3 coding DNA: TGTGCCAGGACAGCCTCTGGAAACACCATATATTTT. It specifies CARTASGNTIYF.

The V gene is TRBV6-5, the J gene TRBJ2-5; D uncertain. The CDR3 loop spans 12 amino acids. V was trimmed by 8 bases and J by 4 bases, leaving 11 bases between them. CDR1 is MNHEY, CDR2 SVGAGI, per germline. The CDR3 bases are TGTGCCAGCGGCCGACCAGGAGAGACCCAGTACTTC. Protein: CASGRPGETQYF.

This clone was detected a few times. The V call is TRBV3-1 (or the pseudogene TRBV3-2), the J call TRBJ2-7; D is uncertain. In germline, CDR1 is LGHDT, CDR2 YNNKEL (reference sequence). V lost 0 bases, J lost 4 bases, and 7 bases lay in between. The CDR3 consists of 13 residues. The CDR3 bases are TGTGCCAGCAGCCAAGACAGAAATTACGAGCAGTACTTC. Translation: CASSQDRNYEQYF.

This clone was picked up a small number of times. The gene calls are TRBV7-3 and TRBJ2-1, with 11 bases matching TRBD2. Germline V gives CDR1 SGHTA, CDR2 FQGTGA. This CDR3 contains 15 residues. V lost 6 bases and J lost 4; bases outside the gene matches: 5. Here the CDR3 reads CASSPTSGGYNEQFF. In DNA, the CDR3 is TGTGCCAGCAGTCCCACTAGCGGGGGATACAATGAGCAGTTCTTC.

V gene TRBV19 combines with J gene TRBJ1-6; D is uncertain. Germline V gene sequence: CDR1 LNHDA, CDR2 SQIVND (reference sequence). The CDR3 covers 14 residues. Between the trimmed V and J ends, which lost 6 bases and 9 bases, there was a span of 15 bases. In DNA form, the CDR3 reads TGTGCCAGTAGGAGCTTTCCCCGAGGTTCACCCCTCCACTTT. Protein product: CASRSFPRGSPLHF.

This clone was detected once. The chain joins TRBV2 to TRBJ2-3; D may be TRBD1 (5 bases). Trimming removed 5 bases from V and 4 bases from J, with 7 bases in between. Germline V CDR1 and CDR2: SNHLY, FYNNEI. The CDR3 extends over 12 amino acids. DNA of the CDR3: TGTGCCAGCAGTCCGACAGCAGATACGCAGTATTTT. This sequence encodes CASSPTADTQYF. The full variable domain, completed using reference TRBV2 and TRBJ2-3, is EPEVTQTPSHQVTQMGQEVILRCVPISNHLYFYWYRQILGQKVEFLVSFYNNEISEKSEIFDDQFSVERPDGSNFTLKIRSTKLEDSAMYFCASSPTADTQYFGPGTRLTVL.

The genes are TRBV6-4 and TRBJ1-1, with D hard to call. In germline, CDR1 is MRHNA, CDR2 SNTAGT. The length of the CDR3 is 13 residues. V was clipped by 3 bases and J by 4 bases, with 9 bases between them. The CDR3 spells CASSEFTTTEAFF. Written as DNA, the CDR3 is TGTGCCAGCAGTGAATTTACAACCACTGAAGCTTTCTTT.

The CDR3 reads CASSWTGGSSQPQHF. The CDR3 nucleotides read TGTGCCAGCAGTTGGACAGGGGGCAGTAGTCAGCCCCAGCATTTT. This chain links TRBV6-5 with TRBJ1-5, with 11 bases fitting TRBD1. Germline CDR1 reads MNHEY; CDR2 reads SVGAGI. The CDR3 has 15 residues. The junction had 5 bases not matched to a gene; V was cut back by 4 bases and J by 6 bases.

The chain carries TRBV3-1 (or the pseudogene TRBV3-2) and TRBJ2-7; TRBD2 matches at 8 bases. The CDR3 is made up of 13 amino acids. The V segment lost 4 bases and the J segment 5 bases; nucleotides outside the gene matches: 4. The germline CDR1 and CDR2 sequences are LGHDT and YNNKEL (reference sequence). CDR3 region: CASSLPGGDEQYF. CDR3 nucleotide sequence: TGTGCCAGCAGCCTCCCGGGAGGGGACGAGCAGTACTTC.

The chain recombines TRBV2 with TRBJ1-2, with D tentatively TRBD1 (5 bases). V was cut by 2 bases and J by 4 bases, with 11 bases left in between. CDR1 is SNHLY, CDR2 FYNNEI, per germline. The CDR3 runs 14 residues. The CDR3 DNA reads TGTGCCAGCAGTGAAAGGGGCGGTGTCTATGGCTACACCTTC. Its protein is CASSERGGVYGYTF.

The rearrangement uses TRBV9 and TRBJ2-3; D is perhaps TRBD2 (7 bases). Germline CDR1 is SGDLS and CDR2 is YYNGEE. The CDR3 totals 16 residues. V lost 4 bases to trimming and J lost 0 bases, with 15 bases between them. This CDR3 reads CASSSPRGGSTDTQYF. CDR3 bases: TGTGCCAGCAGCTCACCTAGGGGGGGTAGCACAGATACGCAGTATTTT.

Here the CDR3 reads CASSTQGAGYTF. In nucleotides, the CDR3 is TGTGCCAGTAGTACGCAGGGGGCCGGCTACACCTTC. The J gene is TRBJ1-2, the V gene TRBV19; 8 bases are shared with TRBD1. After removal of 4 bases from V and 8 bases from J, the junction contained 3 bases not matched to a gene. The V gene's germline CDR1 is LNHDA and CDR2 SQIVND (reference sequence). The CDR3 loop spans 12 amino acids.

The chain uses TRBV7-3 and TRBJ1-1, with 7 bases identical to TRBD1. V dropped 3 bases and J dropped 5; count of bases not matched to a gene: 3. Germline V CDR1 and CDR2: SGHTA, FQGTGA. This CDR3 comprises 13 residues. CDR3 coding DNA: TGTGCCAGCAGCTTTCAGGGGGGAACTGAAGCTTTCTTT. It yields the protein CASSFQGGTEAFF.

CDR3 coding DNA: TGTGCCAGTAGCACTCTCGGTACCGCTTTCTTT. It specifies CASSTLGTAFF. V gene TRBV19 combines with J gene TRBJ1-1; no definite D call. Germline-derived CDR1 and CDR2 are LNHDA and SQIVND (reference sequence). V was cut by 6 bases and J by 11 bases, with 13 bases left in between. The CDR3 contains 11 residues. Drawing the rest from reference TRBV19 and TRBJ1-1, the complete variable domain is DGGITQSPKYLFRKEGQNVTLSCEQNLNHDAMYWYRQDPGQGLRLIYYSQIVNDFQKGDIAEGYSVSREKKESFPLTVTSAQKNPTAFYLCASSTLGTAFFGQGTRLTVV.